Presented here are 2 T cell receptor beta chains from one specimen sequenced in a study of blood T cell repertoires in COVID-19. Sequencing was performed with immunoSEQ multiplex PCR; in TCRdb, only in-frame clones are kept and a portion is missing. In the table there are roughly 340,000 clones, 70% to 90% of which are singletons. The sample taken for sequencing was PBMCs or T cells enriched from blood (not recorded which). The receptors were sampled from a man aged 40-50 years in a cohort exposed to, infected with or recovered from COVID-19 (not recorded which).

The chain is built from TRBV3-1 (or the pseudogene TRBV3-2) and TRBJ2-3; weak D call: TRBD2 (5 bases). The CDR3 is made up of 15 amino acids. Germline loops: CDR1 LGHDT, CDR2 YNNKEL (reference sequence). Between the trimmed V and J ends, which lost 1 base and 6 bases, there was a span of 14 bases. This CDR3 reads CASSQGWRARDTQYF. The CDR3 DNA is TGTGCCAGCAGCCAAGGCTGGCGGGCGCGGGATACGCAGTATTTT.

The V and J genes are TRBV5-1 and TRBJ2-5, with 9 nucleotides matching TRBD2. Per the germline V gene, CDR1 is SGHRS and CDR2 is YFSETQ. The junction had 5 bases not matched to a gene; V was cut back by 4 bases and J by 4 bases. The CDR3 has 14 amino acids. The CDR3 reads CASSDPTSGETQYF. In DNA, the CDR3 is TGCGCCAGCAGCGATCCGACTAGCGGAGAGACCCAGTACTTC. Full variable domain (missing parts from reference TRBV5-1 and TRBJ2-5): KAGVTQTPRYLIKTRGQQVTLSCSPISGHRSVSWYQQTPGQGLQFLFEYFSETQRNKGNFPGRFSGRQFSNSRSEMNVSTLELGDSALYLCASSDPTSGETQYFGPGTRLLVL.